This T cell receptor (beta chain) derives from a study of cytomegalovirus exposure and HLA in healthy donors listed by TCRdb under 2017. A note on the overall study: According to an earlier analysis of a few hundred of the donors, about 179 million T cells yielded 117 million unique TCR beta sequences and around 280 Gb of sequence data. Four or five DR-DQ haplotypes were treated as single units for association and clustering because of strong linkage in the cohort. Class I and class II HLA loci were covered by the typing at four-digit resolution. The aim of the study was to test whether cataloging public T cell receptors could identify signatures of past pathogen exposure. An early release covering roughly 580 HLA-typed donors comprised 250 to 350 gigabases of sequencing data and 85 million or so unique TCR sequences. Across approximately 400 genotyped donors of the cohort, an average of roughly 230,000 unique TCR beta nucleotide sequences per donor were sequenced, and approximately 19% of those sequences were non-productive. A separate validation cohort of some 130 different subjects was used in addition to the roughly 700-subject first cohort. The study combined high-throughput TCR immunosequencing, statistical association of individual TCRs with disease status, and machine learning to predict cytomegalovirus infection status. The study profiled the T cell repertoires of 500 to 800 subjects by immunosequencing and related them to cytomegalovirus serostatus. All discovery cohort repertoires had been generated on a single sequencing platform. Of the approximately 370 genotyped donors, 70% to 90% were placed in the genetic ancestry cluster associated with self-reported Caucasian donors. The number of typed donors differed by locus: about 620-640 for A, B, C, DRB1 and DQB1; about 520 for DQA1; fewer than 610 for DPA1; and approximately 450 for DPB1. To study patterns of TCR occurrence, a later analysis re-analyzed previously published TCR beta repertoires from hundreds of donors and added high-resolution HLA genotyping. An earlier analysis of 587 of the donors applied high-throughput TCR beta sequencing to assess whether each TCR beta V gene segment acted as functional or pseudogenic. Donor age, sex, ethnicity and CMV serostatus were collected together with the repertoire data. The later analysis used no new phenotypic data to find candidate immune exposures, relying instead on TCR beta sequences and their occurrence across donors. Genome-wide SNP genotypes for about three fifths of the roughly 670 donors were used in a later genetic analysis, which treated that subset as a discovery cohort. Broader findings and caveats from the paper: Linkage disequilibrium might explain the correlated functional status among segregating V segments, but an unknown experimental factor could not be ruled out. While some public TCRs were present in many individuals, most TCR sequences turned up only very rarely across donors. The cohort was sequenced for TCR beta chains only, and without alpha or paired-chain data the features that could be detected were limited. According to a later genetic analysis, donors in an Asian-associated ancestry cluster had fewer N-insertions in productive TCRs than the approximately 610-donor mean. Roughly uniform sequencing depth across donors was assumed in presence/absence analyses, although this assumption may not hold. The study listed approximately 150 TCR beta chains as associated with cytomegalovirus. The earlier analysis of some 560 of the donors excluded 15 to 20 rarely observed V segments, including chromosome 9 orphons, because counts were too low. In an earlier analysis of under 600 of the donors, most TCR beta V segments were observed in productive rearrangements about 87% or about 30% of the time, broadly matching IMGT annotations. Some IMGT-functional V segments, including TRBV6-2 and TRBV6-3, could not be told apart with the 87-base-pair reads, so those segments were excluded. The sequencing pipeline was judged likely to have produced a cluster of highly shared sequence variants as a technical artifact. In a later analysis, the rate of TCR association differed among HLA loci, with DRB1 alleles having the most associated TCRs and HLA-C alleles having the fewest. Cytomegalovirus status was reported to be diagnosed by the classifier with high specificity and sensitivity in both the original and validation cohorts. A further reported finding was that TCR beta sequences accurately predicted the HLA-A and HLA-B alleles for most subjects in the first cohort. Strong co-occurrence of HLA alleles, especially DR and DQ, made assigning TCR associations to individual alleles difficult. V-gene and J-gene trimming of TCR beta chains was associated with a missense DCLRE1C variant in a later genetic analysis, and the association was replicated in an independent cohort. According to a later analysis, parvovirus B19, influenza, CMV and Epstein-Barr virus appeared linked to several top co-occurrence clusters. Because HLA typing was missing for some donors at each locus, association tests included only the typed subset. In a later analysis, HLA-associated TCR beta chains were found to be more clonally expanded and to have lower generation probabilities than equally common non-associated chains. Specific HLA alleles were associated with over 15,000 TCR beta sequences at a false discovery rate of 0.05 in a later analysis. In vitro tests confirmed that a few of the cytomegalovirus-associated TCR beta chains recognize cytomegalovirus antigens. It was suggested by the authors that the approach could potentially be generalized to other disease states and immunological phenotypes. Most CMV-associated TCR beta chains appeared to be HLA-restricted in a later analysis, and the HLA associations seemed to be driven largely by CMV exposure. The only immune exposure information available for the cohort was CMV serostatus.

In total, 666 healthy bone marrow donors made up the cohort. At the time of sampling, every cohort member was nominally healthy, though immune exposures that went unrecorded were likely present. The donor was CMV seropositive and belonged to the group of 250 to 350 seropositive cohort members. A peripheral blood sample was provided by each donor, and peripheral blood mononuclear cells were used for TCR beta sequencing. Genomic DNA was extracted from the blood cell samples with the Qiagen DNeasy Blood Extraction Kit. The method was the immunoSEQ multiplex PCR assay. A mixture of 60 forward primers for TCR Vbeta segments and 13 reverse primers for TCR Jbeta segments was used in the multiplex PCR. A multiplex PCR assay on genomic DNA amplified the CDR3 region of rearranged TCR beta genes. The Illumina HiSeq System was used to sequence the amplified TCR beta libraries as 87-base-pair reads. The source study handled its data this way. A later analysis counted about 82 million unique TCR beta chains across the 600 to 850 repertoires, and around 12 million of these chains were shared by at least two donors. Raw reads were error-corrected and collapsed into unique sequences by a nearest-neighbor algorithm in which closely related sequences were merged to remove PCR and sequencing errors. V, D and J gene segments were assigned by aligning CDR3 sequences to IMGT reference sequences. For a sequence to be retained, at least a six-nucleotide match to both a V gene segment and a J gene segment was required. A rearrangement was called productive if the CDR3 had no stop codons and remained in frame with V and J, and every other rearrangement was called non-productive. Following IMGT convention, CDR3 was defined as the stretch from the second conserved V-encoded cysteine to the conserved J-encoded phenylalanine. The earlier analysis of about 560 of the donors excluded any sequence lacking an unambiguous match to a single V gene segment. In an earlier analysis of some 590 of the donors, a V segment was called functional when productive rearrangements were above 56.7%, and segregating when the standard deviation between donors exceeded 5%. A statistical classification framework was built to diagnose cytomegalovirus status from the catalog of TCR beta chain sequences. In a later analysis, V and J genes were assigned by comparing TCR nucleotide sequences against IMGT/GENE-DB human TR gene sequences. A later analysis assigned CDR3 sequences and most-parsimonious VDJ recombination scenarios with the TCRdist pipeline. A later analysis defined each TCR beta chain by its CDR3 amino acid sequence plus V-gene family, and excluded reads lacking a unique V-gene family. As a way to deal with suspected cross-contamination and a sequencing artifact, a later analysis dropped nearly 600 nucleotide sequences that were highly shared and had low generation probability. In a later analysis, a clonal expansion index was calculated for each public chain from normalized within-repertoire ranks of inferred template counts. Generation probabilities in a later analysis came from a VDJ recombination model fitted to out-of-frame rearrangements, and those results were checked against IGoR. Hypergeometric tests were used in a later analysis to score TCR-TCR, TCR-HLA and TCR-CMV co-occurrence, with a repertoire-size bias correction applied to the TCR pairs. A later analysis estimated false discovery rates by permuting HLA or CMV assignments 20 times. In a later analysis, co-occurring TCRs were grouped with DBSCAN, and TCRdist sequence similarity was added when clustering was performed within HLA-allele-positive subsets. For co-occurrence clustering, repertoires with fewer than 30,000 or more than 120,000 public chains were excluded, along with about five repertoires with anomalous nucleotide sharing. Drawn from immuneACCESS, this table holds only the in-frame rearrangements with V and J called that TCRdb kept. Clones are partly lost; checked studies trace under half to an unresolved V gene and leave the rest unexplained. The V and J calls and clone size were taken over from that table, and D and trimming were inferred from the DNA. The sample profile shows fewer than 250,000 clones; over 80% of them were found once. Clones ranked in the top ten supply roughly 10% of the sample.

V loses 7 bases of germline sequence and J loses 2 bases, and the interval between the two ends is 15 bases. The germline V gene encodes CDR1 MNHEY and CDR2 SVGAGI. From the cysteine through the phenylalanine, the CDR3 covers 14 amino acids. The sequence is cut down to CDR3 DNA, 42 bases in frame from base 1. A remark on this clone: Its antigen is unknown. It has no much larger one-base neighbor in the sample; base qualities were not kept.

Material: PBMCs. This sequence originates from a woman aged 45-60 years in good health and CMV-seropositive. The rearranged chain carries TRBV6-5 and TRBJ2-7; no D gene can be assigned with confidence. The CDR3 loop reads CASTPRQEAYEQYF. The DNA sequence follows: TGTGCCAGCACCCCCCGACAAGAAGCCTACGAGCAGTACTTC.